Below are 20 T cell receptor beta chains sequenced from a single sample in a study of blood T cell repertoires in COVID-19 (dated by TCRdb to the early 2020s). Library generation was performed with the immunoSEQ multiplex PCR assay. TCRdb provides this immuneACCESS table in a form limited to in-frame rearrangements. Some clones are lacking; in checked studies, under half of them reflect an unresolved V gene, and why the rest are absent is not known. For this sample there are about 210,000 clones; roughly 89% appear just once. 10% of the sample belongs to the ten largest clones. The sequenced sample consisted of PBMCs or T cells enriched from blood (not recorded which). The receptors here all came from a man younger than 35 with acute COVID-19.

This chain links TRBV11-2 with TRBJ2-7, with 9 positions matching TRBD1. The CDR3 has 16 residues. The V gene's germline CDR1 is SGHAT and CDR2 FQNNGV. The trim removed 4 bases at V and 5 bases at J, leaving 12 bases unmatched. In nucleotides, the CDR3 is TGTGCCAGCAGCTCCCTTGTGGGGACAGGGTCCCACGAGCAGTACTTC. As protein: CASSSLVGTGSHEQYF.

V is TRBV9 and J is TRBJ1-1; D call uncertain. Between the trimmed V and J ends, which lost 0 bases and 4 bases, there was a span of 7 bases. The CDR3 covers 13 residues. CDR1 is SGDLS and CDR2 is YYNGEE in the germline V gene. CDR3 in DNA: TGTGCCAGCAGCGTAGGGACTGGCACTGAAGCTTTCTTT. This sequence encodes CASSVGTGTEAFF. Complete variable domain (other parts from reference TRBV9 and TRBJ1-1): DSGVTQTPKHLITATGQRVTLRCSPRSGDLSVYWYQQSLDQGLQFLIQYYNGEERAKGNILERFSAQQFPDLHSELNLSSLELGDSALYFCASSVGTGTEAFFGQGTRLTVV.

This sequence joins TRBV12-3 or TRBV12-4 and TRBJ2-7; weak D call: TRBD1 (6 bases). The CDR3 has 13 amino acids. V dropped 6 bases and J dropped 0 bases, with 9 bases sitting between them. The CDR3 DNA reads as TGTGCCAGCAGCTTGGACAGCTCCTACGAGCAGTACTTC. Amino acid sequence: CASSLDSSYEQYF.

The rearrangement links TRBV4-2 to TRBJ2-1; 9 nucleotides match TRBD2. Germline lookup yields CDR1 LGHNA and CDR2 YNFKEQ. V lost 4 bases, J lost 6 bases, and 7 bases stayed unmatched. This CDR3 region has 15 residues. The CDR3 region has the DNA TGTGCCAGCAGCCGAGGGACTAGCCTGCCCAATGAGCAGTTCTTC. This codes for CASSRGTSLPNEQFF.

The chain joins TRBV19 to TRBJ2-1; D not certain. V was clipped by 3 bases and J by 4 bases, with 10 bases between them. This CDR3 has 14 amino acids. CDR1 is LNHDA, CDR2 SQIVND, per germline (reference sequence). CDR3 nucleotide sequence: TGTGCCAGTAGTATTTCGGCTAGTTACAATGAGCAGTTCTTC. Its translation: CASSISASYNEQFF.

The V and J genes are TRBV28 and TRBJ2-1; tentatively, D is TRBD2 (7 bases). The V and J ends lost 5 bases and 9 bases respectively, with 26 bases between them. The CDR3 totals 17 residues. Germline V gives CDR1 MDHEN, CDR2 SYDVKM. CDR3: CASSPGGLEGHGGEQFF. In DNA, the CDR3 is TGTGCCAGCAGTCCCGGCGGACTAGAGGGACATGGGGGTGAGCAGTTCTTC. Full variable domain (missing parts from reference TRBV28 and TRBJ2-1): DVKVTQSSRYLVKRTGEKVFLECVQDMDHENMFWYRQDPGLGLRLIYFSYDVKMKEKGDIPEGYSVSREKKERFSLILESASTNQTSMYLCASSPGGLEGHGGEQFFGPGTRLTVL.

The CDR3 region has the DNA TGTGCCAGCAGCCAAGGGAGGGGCTGGAACACTGAAGCTTTCTTT. It is translated as CASSQGRGWNTEAFF. This chain joins TRBV14 and TRBJ1-1, with TRBD1 as a possible D gene (5 bases). V was shortened by 1 base and J by 1 base, with 10 bases between the two germline ends. The germline V gene has CDR1 SGHDN and CDR2 FVKESK. The CDR3 has 15 residues.

In nucleotides, the CDR3 is TGTGCCAGCAGCTCGACCGACAGGGCTTGGGGCTACACCTTC. This codes for CASSSTDRAWGYTF. The gene calls are TRBV28 and TRBJ1-2; TRBD1 matches at 7 bases. The CDR3 totals 14 residues. Looked up from germline, CDR1 is MDHEN and CDR2 is SYDVKM. Trimming cost V 6 bases and J 8 bases; bases outside gene matches: 12.

As to this clone: The same CDR3 can be traced to other DNA sequences in this sample. CDR3 bases: TGTGCCAGCAGCTTAGAAATAGCGCGTAATGAGCAGTTCTTC. Its protein is CASSLEIARNEQFF. The V and J genes are TRBV7-3 and TRBJ2-1; D is perhaps TRBD2 (5 bases). The V gene lost 2 bases and the J gene lost 7 bases, with 12 bases spanning the gap. CDR1 is SGHTA, CDR2 FQGTGA, per germline. The CDR3 totals 14 residues.

The chain carries TRBV7-8 and TRBJ2-1; TRBD2 agrees at 7 bases. J was trimmed by 8 bases and V by 5 bases; bases with no gene match: 27. Germline V gene lookup returns CDR1 SGHVS and CDR2 FQNEAQ. The CDR3 loop spans 20 amino acids. CDR3 nucleotide sequence: TGTGCCAGCAGCCCCCTGGGAGGGGCAAGGCTAGTGGGAGGTGTCCATGAGCAGTTCTTC. Protein: CASSPLGGARLVGGVHEQFF.

Comment on this clone: Other DNA sequences within the sample encode an identical CDR3. The chain links TRBV28 to TRBJ2-7, with 9 positions matching TRBD1. The germline CDR1 and CDR2 sequences are MDHEN and SYDVKM. This CDR3 spans 13 amino acids. The V and J ends lost 3 bases and 5 bases, in that order; junction bases with no gene match: 2. In DNA form, the CDR3 reads TGTGCCAGCAGTTTGGACAGGGGCCACGAGCAGTACTTC. Translated, it gives CASSLDRGHEQYF.

V usage is TRBV7-9 and J usage is TRBJ1-2, with 8 bases that match TRBD1. CDR3 length equals 16 residues. Germline values: CDR1 SEHNR, CDR2 FQNEAQ (reference sequence). V shed 5 bases and J 4 bases; nucleotides not matched to a gene: 12. Here the CDR3 DNA reads TGTGCCAGCAGCCGGAGCTTACAGGGGGTTCTCTATGGCTACACCTTC. It encodes CASSRSLQGVLYGYTF.

V is TRBV18 and J is TRBJ1-2; D is perhaps TRBD1 (5 bases). Germline V gene sequence: CDR1 KGHSH, CDR2 LQKENI. The V end was cut by 3 bases, the J end by 8 bases, with 13 bases between. There are 13 residues in the CDR3. The DNA for the CDR3 is TGTGCCAGCTCACCCTCCCGGGGGAACGGCTACACCTTC. Translation gives CASSPSRGNGYTF.

The V gene is TRBV7-6, the J gene TRBJ2-7, with D maybe TRBD2 (5 bases). CDR3 length: 14 residues. Germline V gene lookup returns CDR1 SGHVS and CDR2 FNYEAQ. Trimming stripped 0 bases from V and 3 bases from J, with 9 bases between. The DNA for the CDR3 is TGTGCCAGCAGCTTAGCGCAGCGGAACTACGAGCAGTACTTC. Translation gives CASSLAQRNYEQYF.

The rearrangement uses TRBV10-1 and TRBJ2-3, with unresolved D. V dropped 4 bases and J dropped 4 bases, with 6 bases sitting between them. This CDR3 comprises 12 residues. Per germline, CDR1 WNHNN and CDR2 SYGVQD (reference sequence). The CDR3 region is CASSAGSDTQYF. CDR3 coding DNA: TGCGCCAGCAGTGCGGGTTCAGATACGCAGTATTTT.

The chain carries TRBV6-2 or TRBV6-3 and TRBJ2-1, with no clear D. The V gene lost 6 bases and the J gene lost 4 bases, with 19 bases spanning the gap. Germline CDR1 is MNHEY and CDR2 is SVGEGT. The CDR3 spans 16 residues. CDR3 sequence (DNA): TGTGCCAGCAGCCCCCCTCCCCCAAGCGTTTACAATGAGCAGTTCTTC. Protein: CASSPPPPSVYNEQFF.

The chain joins TRBV24-1 to TRBJ2-3, with D possibly being TRBD2 (5 bases). The CDR3 is 17 amino acids. Between the trimmed V and J ends, which lost 2 bases and 3 bases, there was a span of 17 bases. Germline V lookup: CDR1 KGHDR, CDR2 SFDVKD. CDR3 sequence: CATSDSRLAGSTDTQYF. CDR3 DNA: TGTGCCACCAGTGATTCCCGGCTAGCTGGTAGTACAGATACGCAGTATTTT.

This rearrangement joins TRBV15 to TRBJ2-7, with 9 bases that match TRBD1. The germline V gene has CDR1 LNHNV and CDR2 YYDKDF (reference sequence). CDR3 length equals 16 residues. V gave up 0 bases and J gave up 5 bases; unmatched junction bases: 8. In nucleotides, the CDR3 is TGTGCCACCAGCAGAGATCCCGGGACAGGGTCCCACGAGCAGTACTTC. It translates to CATSRDPGTGSHEQYF.

The chain combines TRBV18 with TRBJ1-1; no clear D. CDR1 and CDR2 from the germline V gene are KGHSH and LQKENI. Trimming pared 1 base from V and 3 bases from J, leaving 6 bases between. This CDR3 spans 13 amino acids. The CDR3 DNA reads TGTGCCAGCTCACCACGGGAGGACACTGAAGCTTTCTTT. This codes for CASSPREDTEAFF. The variable domain in full, with the rest retrieved from reference TRBV18 and TRBJ1-1, is NAGVMQNPRHLVRRRGQEARLRCSPMKGHSHVYWYRQLPEEGLKFMVYLQKENIIDESGMPKERFSAEFPKEGPSILRIQQVVRGDSAAYFCASSPREDTEAFFGQGTRLTVV.

The V gene is TRBV25-1, the J gene TRBJ2-2, with 7 bases fitting TRBD2. The germline V gene encodes CDR1 MGHDK and CDR2 SYGVNS. The CDR3 totals 16 residues. Losses at the gene ends were 3 bases for V and 5 bases for J; bases not matched to a gene: 9. The CDR3 bases are TGTGCCAGCAGTGATCGGCGGGAGCGTGTGACCGGGGAGCTGTTTTTT. Translation gives CASSDRRERVTGELFF. The entire variable domain, with the rest obtained from reference TRBV25-1 and TRBJ2-2, is as follows: EADIYQTPRYLVIGTGKKITLECSQTMGHDKMYWYQQDPGMELHLIHYSYGVNSTEKGDLSSESTVSRIRTEHFPLTLESARPSHTSQYLCASSDRRERVTGELFFGEGSRLTVL.